A selection of T cell receptor beta chains follows, all from one sample in a study of cytomegalovirus exposure and HLA in healthy donors. Sequenced by immunoSEQ multiplex PCR; TCRdb stores in-frame clones only, minus some. The data show more than 85,000 clones, 76% seen once. The sequenced material came from PBMCs. All receptors come from a man aged 35-49 years in good health and CMV-seronegative. CDR3s include the opening cysteine and the closing phenylalanine or tryptophan. Each record gives: V gene, J gene, clone size, D gene, CDR3 protein, CDR3 DNA. D genes are given only for firm matches. Clone size is not always given. Where it is, it says once, few, many or a class for expanded clones.

V gene: TRBV28; J gene: TRBJ1-4; clone size: NA; D gene: TRBD1; CDR3 protein: CASREGQNREKLFF; CDR3 DNA: TGTGCCAGCAGGGAGGGACAGAACCGGGAAAAACTGTTTTTT
V gene: TRBV5-4; J gene: TRBJ2-7; clone size: NA; D gene: TRBD2; CDR3 protein: CASSPGGREQYF; CDR3 DNA: TGTGCCAGCAGCCCGGGGGGGCGGGAGCAGTACTTC
V gene: TRBV19; J gene: TRBJ1-5; clone size: NA; D gene: TRBD1; CDR3 protein: CASSMDRVDQPQHF; CDR3 DNA: TGTGCCAGTAGTATGGACAGGGTGGACCAGCCCCAGCATTTT
V gene: TRBV30; J gene: TRBJ2-1; clone size: NA; D gene: NA; CDR3 protein: CAWSDEERFF; CDR3 DNA: TGTGCCTGGAGTGACGAGGAACGGTTCTTC
V gene: TRBV28; J gene: TRBJ2-3; clone size: few; D gene: NA; CDR3 protein: CASSFAGRGTDTQYF; CDR3 DNA: TGTGCCAGCAGTTTCGCCGGGAGAGGCACAGATACGCAGTATTTT
V gene: TRBV29-1; J gene: TRBJ1-2; clone size: NA; D gene: TRBD1; CDR3 protein: CSATGGAYGYTF; CDR3 DNA: TGCAGCGCCACAGGGGGCGCCTATGGCTACACCTTC
V gene: TRBV4-2; J gene: TRBJ2-7; clone size: NA; D gene: TRBD1; CDR3 protein: CASSCPGQGSPYEQYF; CDR3 DNA: TGTGCCAGCAGCTGCCCGGGACAGGGTTCACCCTACGAGCAGTACTTC
V gene: TRBV28; J gene: TRBJ2-3; clone size: NA; D gene: NA; CDR3 protein: CASRTSTDTQYF; CDR3 DNA: TGTGCCAGCAGGACTAGCACAGATACGCAGTATTTT
V gene: TRBV19; J gene: TRBJ1-4; clone size: NA; D gene: NA; CDR3 protein: CASMQASYATNEKLFF; CDR3 DNA: TGTGCCAGCATGCAGGCCAGTTATGCAACTAATGAAAAACTGTTTTTT
V gene: TRBV5-1; J gene: TRBJ2-2; clone size: few; D gene: TRBD1; CDR3 protein: CASSLDRVNTGELFF; CDR3 DNA: TGCGCCAGCAGCTTAGACAGGGTAAACACCGGGGAGCTGTTTTTT
V gene: TRBV11-2; J gene: TRBJ1-2; clone size: few; D gene: TRBD1; CDR3 protein: CASSSAGTGHGYTF; CDR3 DNA: TGTGCCAGCAGCTCGGCCGGGACAGGGCACGGCTACACCTTC
V gene: TRBV7-9; J gene: TRBJ2-3; clone size: few; D gene: NA; CDR3 protein: CSSSPNQLARTDTQYF; CDR3 DNA: TGTTCCAGCAGCCCCAACCAGCTAGCGAGAACAGATACGCAGTATTTT
V gene: TRBV7-6; J gene: TRBJ2-1; clone size: NA; D gene: NA; CDR3 protein: CASSPSDINEQFF; CDR3 DNA: TGTGCCAGCAGCCCTAGCGATATTAATGAGCAGTTCTTC
V gene: TRBV7-9; J gene: TRBJ2-3; clone size: NA; D gene: TRBD2; CDR3 protein: CASRGLAGELTQYF; CDR3 DNA: TGTGCCAGCAGGGGGCTAGCGGGAGAGTTAACGCAGTATTTT
V gene: TRBV5-1; J gene: TRBJ2-3; clone size: NA; D gene: NA; CDR3 protein: CASSLGMRVPTDTQYF; CDR3 DNA: TGCGCCAGCAGCTTAGGGATGAGGGTCCCCACAGATACGCAGTATTTT
V gene: TRBV7-9; J gene: TRBJ2-7; clone size: NA; D gene: NA; CDR3 protein: CASSSYPGDEQYF; CDR3 DNA: TGTGCCAGCAGTTCTTACCCCGGGGACGAGCAGTACTTC
V gene: TRBV4-3; J gene: TRBJ1-2; clone size: few; D gene: TRBD1; CDR3 protein: CASSQDLGQAVYGYTF; CDR3 DNA: TGCGCCAGCAGCCAAGATTTGGGACAGGCCGTCTATGGCTACACCTTC
V gene: TRBV29-1; J gene: TRBJ1-2; clone size: few; D gene: TRBD1; CDR3 protein: CSVEGLRQGTHGYTF; CDR3 DNA: TGCAGCGTTGAAGGACTGAGACAGGGAACACACGGCTACACCTTC
V gene: TRBV5-4; J gene: TRBJ2-7; clone size: NA; D gene: TRBD1; CDR3 protein: CASSLGPGGFYEQYF; CDR3 DNA: TGTGCCAGCAGCTTGGGACCAGGGGGCTTCTACGAGCAGTACTTC
V gene: TRBV10-3; J gene: TRBJ2-1; clone size: NA; D gene: TRBD2; CDR3 protein: CAISPGLASYNEQFF; CDR3 DNA: TGTGCCATCAGCCCCGGACTAGCCTCCTACAATGAGCAGTTCTTC
V gene: TRBV7-2; J gene: TRBJ2-7; clone size: NA; D gene: TRBD2; CDR3 protein: CASSEGLAVTYEQYF; CDR3 DNA: TGTGCCAGCAGCGAGGGACTAGCGGTGACCTACGAGCAGTACTTC
V gene: TRBV18; J gene: TRBJ1-6; clone size: NA; D gene: NA; CDR3 protein: CASSRTEVNSPLHF; CDR3 DNA: TGTGCCAGCTCAAGGACAGAAGTTAATTCACCCCTCCACTTT